This T cell receptor (beta chain) was captured by sequencing in a study of blood T cell repertoires in COVID-19. The CDR3 contains 14 residues. The germline V gene encodes CDR1 SGHDT and CDR2 YYEEEE. With 3 bases removed from V and 2 bases from J, the gap between germline ends came to 10 bases. Method: immunoSEQ multiplex PCR; TCRdb's copy keeps in-frame clones and lacks some. The repertoire holds a few hundred thousand clones, with about 86% as singletons. Sequencing input: PBMCs or T cells enriched from blood (not recorded which). The receptor comes from a woman between 35 and 50 years old with acute COVID-19. V and J are TRBV5-6 and TRBJ2-3, with a possible D match to TRBD2 (6 bases). In DNA, the CDR3 is TGTGCCAGCAGCTCGGGACTTTTCACAGATACGCAGTATTTT. Translation: CASSSGLFTDTQYF.